What follows is one T cell receptor beta chain and its context. Its specificity is unknown. The data originate from a study of post-analysis software for immune sequencing data. Researchers reported that TCR beta cDNA libraries carried unique molecular identifiers. TCRdb called the PCR reads again in MiXCR, with one record for every CDR3 protein. The sample shows roughly 730,000 distinct CDR3 sequences, roughly 30% of them seen only once. Germline loops: CDR1 DFQATT, CDR2 SNEGSKA (reference sequence). Trimming shortened V by 3 bases and J by 0 bases, and 8 bases separated the two germline ends. CDR3 size: 14 residues. Broader study findings: In patients, TRBV5-6, TRBV5-1 and TRBV20-1 belonged to roughly five TRBV segments found more frequently than in controls.

The sequenced material came from blood. This chain links TRBV20-1 with TRBJ1-4, with a possible D match to TRBD1 (5 bases). The source of this sequence is a girl between 10 and 17 years old with multiple sclerosis. The CDR3 nucleotides are TGCAGTGCTAGGGACACACCAACTAATGAAAAACTGTTTTTT. It translates to CSARDTPTNEKLFF.